These T cell receptor beta chains were read from a single sample in a study of naive and memory T cell subsets. TCRdb re-analysed the UMI-ligation and nested PCR reads in MiXCR, keeping a single row per CDR3 protein. The sample consists of approximately 29,000 distinct CDR3 sequences, around a sixth of them appearing once. The sequencing input was effector memory CD4+ T cells from blood. These TCRs come from a human donor in good health. Each CDR3 is given with its conserved first and last residue. The D gene is left open where the match is weak. Size is stated for part of the rows, as once, few or many counts, or as a class when the clone is expanded.

d_gene: .; abundance: many; j_gene: TRBJ2-7; v_gene: TRBV20-1; CDR3nt: TGCAGTGCTAGCGCAGGGGAACGTCAGTACTTC; CDR3aa: CSASAGERQYF
d_gene: .; abundance: .; j_gene: TRBJ2-7; v_gene: TRBV7-2; CDR3nt: TGTGCCAGCAGCCTTAGCTGGGGGGGCCCCTACGAGCAGTACTTC; CDR3aa: CASSLSWGGPYEQYF
d_gene: .; abundance: few; j_gene: TRBJ2-1; v_gene: TRBV30; CDR3nt: TGTGCCTGGGGGATTGAGCATGAGCAGTTCTTC; CDR3aa: CAWGIEHEQFF
d_gene: .; abundance: few; j_gene: TRBJ2-1; v_gene: TRBV2; CDR3nt: TGTGCCAGCACGGTGGCCGGGAATGAGCAGTTCTTC; CDR3aa: CASTVAGNEQFF
d_gene: TRBD2; abundance: many; j_gene: TRBJ2-1; v_gene: TRBV7-8; CDR3nt: TGTGCCAGCAGCGCTAGGCCCGGGACTAGCGGTGATGAGCAGTTCTTC; CDR3aa: CASSARPGTSGDEQFF
d_gene: .; abundance: medium-sized; j_gene: TRBJ2-1; v_gene: TRBV12-3/TRBV12-4; CDR3nt: TGTGCCAGCAGTTTCCTCCGTGAGCAGTTCTTC; CDR3aa: CASSFLREQFF
d_gene: .; abundance: .; j_gene: TRBJ2-7; v_gene: TRBV12-3/TRBV12-4; CDR3nt: TGTGCCAGCAGTCGACTCTCCTACGAGCAGTACTTC; CDR3aa: CASSRLSYEQYF
d_gene: .; abundance: .; j_gene: TRBJ2-7; v_gene: TRBV18; CDR3nt: TGTGCCAGCTCACCTACGGCGGGTGGGGCGAGAGAGGAGTACTTC; CDR3aa: CASSPTAGGAREEYF
d_gene: .; abundance: few; j_gene: TRBJ1-2; v_gene: TRBV7-2; CDR3nt: TGTGCCAGCAGCTTACTCCCGCAGGGATATAGTGGCTACACCTTC; CDR3aa: CASSLLPQGYSGYTF
d_gene: .; abundance: few; j_gene: TRBJ2-1; v_gene: TRBV27; CDR3nt: TGTGCCAGCAGTTCCCCCTACAATGAGCAGTTCTTC; CDR3aa: CASSSPYNEQFF
d_gene: .; abundance: many; j_gene: TRBJ1-1; v_gene: TRBV7-8; CDR3nt: TGTGCCAGCAGCTCTCGTCAGACAGGAGGGATCACTGAAGCTTTCTTT; CDR3aa: CASSSRQTGGITEAFF
d_gene: .; abundance: few; j_gene: TRBJ2-6; v_gene: TRBV14; CDR3nt: TGTGCCAGCAGCCCCCAGTGGGGGGCCAACGTCCTGACTTTC; CDR3aa: CASSPQWGANVLTF
d_gene: .; abundance: once; j_gene: TRBJ1-4; v_gene: TRBV6-5; CDR3nt: TGTGCCAGCAGTCGGGGGGGGGCTAGGAATGAAAAACTGTTTTTT; CDR3aa: CASSRGGARNEKLFF
d_gene: .; abundance: few; j_gene: TRBJ2-7; v_gene: TRBV7-2; CDR3nt: TGTGCCAGCAGTTTGCAAAAAGGACGCAGCTACGAGCAGTACTTC; CDR3aa: CASSLQKGRSYEQYF
d_gene: .; abundance: few; j_gene: TRBJ2-2; v_gene: TRBV27; CDR3nt: TGTGCCAGCAGCGTTTTCCCCCAGGTCACCGGGGAGCTGTTTTTT; CDR3aa: CASSVFPQVTGELFF
d_gene: .; abundance: many; j_gene: TRBJ1-4; v_gene: TRBV28; CDR3nt: TGTGCCAGCAGTTCGCAGGGTGCTTTCAATGAAAAACTGTTTTTT; CDR3aa: CASSSQGAFNEKLFF
d_gene: .; abundance: .; j_gene: TRBJ1-1; v_gene: TRBV10-2; CDR3nt: TGCGCCAGCAGTGCCTCGAGGAACACTGAAGCTTTCTTT; CDR3aa: CASSASRNTEAFF
d_gene: .; abundance: few; j_gene: TRBJ1-1; v_gene: TRBV5-1; CDR3nt: TGCGCCAGCAGCTATGGGGGCTTGAACACTGAAGCTTTCTTT; CDR3aa: CASSYGGLNTEAFF
d_gene: .; abundance: many; j_gene: TRBJ1-2; v_gene: TRBV18; CDR3nt: TGTGCCAGCTCACCTGGGGGTGACTATGGCTACACCTTC; CDR3aa: CASSPGGDYGYTF
d_gene: TRBD2; abundance: .; j_gene: TRBJ2-7; v_gene: TRBV5-4; CDR3nt: TGTGCCAGCAGCTTTGGACGTCTCGGGGGGGACTACGAGCAGTACTTC; CDR3aa: CASSFGRLGGDYEQYF
d_gene: .; abundance: few; j_gene: TRBJ2-1; v_gene: TRBV7-9; CDR3nt: TGTGCCAGCAGCTTCGTGCCGGGACTCTACCTCGGGGGTGAGCAGTTCTTC; CDR3aa: CASSFVPGLYLGGEQFF
d_gene: .; abundance: .; j_gene: TRBJ1-5; v_gene: TRBV6-5; CDR3nt: TGTGCCAGCAGGGAATTTTGGGGTCAGCCCCAGCATTTT; CDR3aa: CASREFWGQPQHF
d_gene: TRBD2; abundance: few; j_gene: TRBJ2-1; v_gene: TRBV27; CDR3nt: TGTGCCAGCCGCCGGACTAGCGGGACCAACTACAATGAGCAGTTCTTC; CDR3aa: CASRRTSGTNYNEQFF
d_gene: TRBD1; abundance: many; j_gene: TRBJ1-1; v_gene: TRBV20-1; CDR3nt: TGCAGTGCCCCGAGACAGGGCCACACTGAAGCTTTCTTT; CDR3aa: CSAPRQGHTEAFF
d_gene: TRBD2; abundance: few; j_gene: TRBJ2-1; v_gene: TRBV20-1; CDR3nt: TGCAGTGCTAGAGGGACTAGCGATTACAATGAGCAGTTCTTC; CDR3aa: CSARGTSDYNEQFF
d_gene: .; abundance: few; j_gene: TRBJ2-5; v_gene: TRBV3-2; CDR3nt: TGTGCCAGCAGCCAAGTATTCAGGGGGCGCCCAGAGACCCAGTACTTC; CDR3aa: CASSQVFRGRPETQYF
d_gene: .; abundance: .; j_gene: TRBJ2-7; v_gene: TRBV5-4; CDR3nt: TGTGCCAGCAGCTTGTTTACCGGGCGGCGGGACTACGAGCAGTACTTC; CDR3aa: CASSLFTGRRDYEQYF
d_gene: TRBD1; abundance: medium-sized; j_gene: TRBJ1-5; v_gene: TRBV6-2/TRBV6-3; CDR3nt: TGTGCCAGCAGTTTCCCTCCGCGGGTGGGGACAGCCTTCAATCAGCCCCAGCATTTT; CDR3aa: CASSFPPRVGTAFNQPQHF
d_gene: TRBD2; abundance: .; j_gene: TRBJ2-1; v_gene: TRBV27; CDR3nt: TGTGCCAGCACTCGCGGGAGGCTAGTGAAATACAATGAGCAGTTCTTC; CDR3aa: CASTRGRLVKYNEQFF
d_gene: TRBD2; abundance: .; j_gene: TRBJ2-6; v_gene: TRBV11-2; CDR3nt: TGTGCCAGCAGCTATCTACGGGGGGGTGGGGCCAACGTCCTGACTTTC; CDR3aa: CASSYLRGGGANVLTF
d_gene: .; abundance: few; j_gene: TRBJ2-4; v_gene: TRBV6-5; CDR3nt: TGTGCCAGCAGTCCCAGACAGGTCGGGAACATTCAGTACTTC; CDR3aa: CASSPRQVGNIQYF
d_gene: .; abundance: .; j_gene: TRBJ2-7; v_gene: TRBV7-2; CDR3nt: TGTGCCAGCTCCACCCAACTCAGCGGACCCTACGAGCAGTACTTC; CDR3aa: CASSTQLSGPYEQYF
d_gene: .; abundance: .; j_gene: TRBJ2-7; v_gene: TRBV25-1; CDR3nt: TGTGCCAGCAGTGAACGGGACGGCCTCATCTCCTACGAGCAGTACTTC; CDR3aa: CASSERDGLISYEQYF
d_gene: TRBD2; abundance: .; j_gene: TRBJ2-7; v_gene: TRBV9; CDR3nt: TGTGCCAGCAGCGGACTAGCGGGAGCGGTTGAGCAGTACTTC; CDR3aa: CASSGLAGAVEQYF
d_gene: .; abundance: many; j_gene: TRBJ1-5; v_gene: TRBV10-2; CDR3nt: TGCGCCAGCAGTGGGGGGACAAAAATTCAGCCCCAGCATTTT; CDR3aa: CASSGGTKIQPQHF
d_gene: .; abundance: many; j_gene: TRBJ1-5; v_gene: TRBV6-6; CDR3nt: TGTGCCAGCAGTTACTCGTCCCTTAGCAATCAGCCCCAGCATTTT; CDR3aa: CASSYSSLSNQPQHF
d_gene: .; abundance: .; j_gene: TRBJ2-1; v_gene: TRBV7-2; CDR3nt: TGTGCCAGCAGTAGGGTACACGGAGGCGACAATGAGCAGTTCTTC; CDR3aa: CASSRVHGGDNEQFF
d_gene: TRBD2; abundance: few; j_gene: TRBJ2-5; v_gene: TRBV5-1; CDR3nt: TGCGCCAGCAGCCTCCCCCTCGGGCGGGAGAAGGAGACCCAGTACTTC; CDR3aa: CASSLPLGREKETQYF
d_gene: TRBD1; abundance: few; j_gene: TRBJ2-7; v_gene: TRBV6-1; CDR3nt: TGTGCCAGCAGTGTACAGGGGGCCGCGACCTACGAGCAGTACTTC; CDR3aa: CASSVQGAATYEQYF
d_gene: .; abundance: .; j_gene: TRBJ2-7; v_gene: TRBV28; CDR3nt: TGTGCCAGCAGTACCCCGACAGGGAGGTACGAGCAGTACTTC; CDR3aa: CASSTPTGRYEQYF
d_gene: .; abundance: .; j_gene: TRBJ1-5; v_gene: TRBV6-1; CDR3nt: TGTGCCAGCGGGGGTCAGCACCAGCATTTT; CDR3aa: CASGGQHQHF
d_gene: .; abundance: many; j_gene: TRBJ1-4; v_gene: TRBV20-1; CDR3nt: TGCAGTGCCTGTGACAGGATCTATGCAACTAATGAAAAACTGTTTTTT; CDR3aa: CSACDRIYATNEKLFF
d_gene: .; abundance: many; j_gene: TRBJ2-5; v_gene: TRBV28; CDR3nt: TGTGCCAGCAGAGTAGGCGCCGGGTATTTGGAGACCCAGTACTTC; CDR3aa: CASRVGAGYLETQYF
d_gene: .; abundance: few; j_gene: TRBJ2-5; v_gene: TRBV29-1; CDR3nt: TGCAGCGTTGATGGCCGGCTCCAAGAGACCCAGTACTTC; CDR3aa: CSVDGRLQETQYF
d_gene: .; abundance: few; j_gene: TRBJ2-6; v_gene: TRBV6-5; CDR3nt: TGTGCCAGCAGACGGGGGACCTCCTCTGGGGCCAACGTCCTGACTTTC; CDR3aa: CASRRGTSSGANVLTF
d_gene: .; abundance: once; j_gene: TRBJ1-1; v_gene: TRBV18; CDR3nt: TGTGCCAGCTCCGCGGTCATGATCAAGGCTGAAGCTTTCTTT; CDR3aa: CASSAVMIKAEAFF
d_gene: .; abundance: few; j_gene: TRBJ2-1; v_gene: TRBV6-5; CDR3nt: TGTGCCAGCACAATGGGCCAATCCTCCTACAATGAGCAGTTCTTC; CDR3aa: CASTMGQSSYNEQFF
d_gene: .; abundance: few; j_gene: TRBJ2-1; v_gene: TRBV19; CDR3nt: TGTGCCAGTAGTATGTCCCAGAGCGAGCAGTTCTTC; CDR3aa: CASSMSQSEQFF
d_gene: TRBD2; abundance: medium-sized; j_gene: TRBJ2-7; v_gene: TRBV29-1; CDR3nt: TGCAGCGTTGAAGATCCTAGCGGGAGTCCCGAGCAGTACTTC; CDR3aa: CSVEDPSGSPEQYF
d_gene: .; abundance: many; j_gene: TRBJ1-5; v_gene: TRBV6-5; CDR3nt: TGTGCCAGCAGCCCCTCCAGGGGTCGTTGGAGCAATCAGCCCCAGCATTTT; CDR3aa: CASSPSRGRWSNQPQHF
d_gene: .; abundance: .; j_gene: TRBJ1-6; v_gene: TRBV3-1; CDR3nt: TGTGCCAGCAGCCCAACTTATGGGGGTGGGTCACCCCTCCACTTT; CDR3aa: CASSPTYGGGSPLHF
d_gene: .; abundance: .; j_gene: TRBJ2-1; v_gene: TRBV20-1; CDR3nt: TGCAGTGCGAACCCCGGGACGGCTAACCATGAGCAGTTCTTC; CDR3aa: CSANPGTANHEQFF
d_gene: .; abundance: many; j_gene: TRBJ1-2; v_gene: TRBV6-2/TRBV6-3; CDR3nt: TGTGCCAGCAGTTTTTCCTCAGGCTATGGCTACACCTTC; CDR3aa: CASSFSSGYGYTF
d_gene: TRBD1; abundance: .; j_gene: TRBJ2-3; v_gene: TRBV5-4; CDR3nt: TGTGCCAGCAGCCCGCCTGGGGCAGGGGGCTTAGATACGCAGTATTTT; CDR3aa: CASSPPGAGGLDTQYF
d_gene: .; abundance: .; j_gene: TRBJ2-1; v_gene: TRBV14; CDR3nt: TGTGCCAGCAGCCAAGATTTGGGAGGCGGGCCATTTGAGCAGTTCTTC; CDR3aa: CASSQDLGGGPFEQFF
d_gene: .; abundance: medium-sized; j_gene: TRBJ1-3; v_gene: TRBV3-1; CDR3nt: TGTGCCAGCAGCCCGATTATCGCAGGGGCTTCAGGAAACACCATATATTTT; CDR3aa: CASSPIIAGASGNTIYF
d_gene: TRBD1; abundance: .; j_gene: TRBJ1-1; v_gene: TRBV20-1; CDR3nt: TGCAGTGCTAGAGACGGGACAGGGGCGGCTTTCTTT; CDR3aa: CSARDGTGAAFF